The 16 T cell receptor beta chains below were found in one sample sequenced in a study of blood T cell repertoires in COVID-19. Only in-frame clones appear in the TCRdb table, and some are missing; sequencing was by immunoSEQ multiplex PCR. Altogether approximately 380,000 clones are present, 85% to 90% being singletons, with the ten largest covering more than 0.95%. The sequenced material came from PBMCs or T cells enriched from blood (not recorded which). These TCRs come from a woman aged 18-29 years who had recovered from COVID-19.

As DNA, the CDR3 is TGTGCCAGCAGGCAGGAGGGTCAGCCCCAGCATTTT. Its protein is CASRQEGQPQHF. This chain uses TRBV6-5 with TRBJ1-5; D is undetermined. Trimming took off 6 bases at V and 6 bases at J, with 9 bases between the two ends. This CDR3 is 12 amino acids long. In germline, CDR1 is MNHEY, CDR2 SVGAGI.

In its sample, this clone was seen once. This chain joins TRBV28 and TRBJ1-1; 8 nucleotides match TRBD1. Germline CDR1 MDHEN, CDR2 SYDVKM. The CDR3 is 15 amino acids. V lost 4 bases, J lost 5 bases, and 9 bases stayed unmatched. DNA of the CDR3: TGTGCCAGCAGTTACCCCAGGACAGGGCCGACTGAAGCTTTCTTT. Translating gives CASSYPRTGPTEAFF.

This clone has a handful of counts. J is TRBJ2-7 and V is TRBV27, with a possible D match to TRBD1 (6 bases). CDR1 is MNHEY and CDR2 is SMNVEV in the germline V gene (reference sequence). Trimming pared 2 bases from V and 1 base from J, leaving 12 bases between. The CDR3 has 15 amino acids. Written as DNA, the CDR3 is TGTGCCAGCAGTTTAGACCAACAGGGTTCCTACGAGCAGTACTTC. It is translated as CASSLDQQGSYEQYF.

The DNA for the CDR3 is TGTGCCAGCTCACCAATAGCGGGGCTCTCCTACGAGCAGTACTTC. It is translated as CASSPIAGLSYEQYF. The chain links TRBV18 to TRBJ2-7, with 8 bases lining up with TRBD2. The CDR3 totals 15 residues. V was pared by 2 bases and J by 0 bases, with 3 bases of the junction left unmatched. Germline V CDR1 and CDR2: KGHSH, LQKENI.

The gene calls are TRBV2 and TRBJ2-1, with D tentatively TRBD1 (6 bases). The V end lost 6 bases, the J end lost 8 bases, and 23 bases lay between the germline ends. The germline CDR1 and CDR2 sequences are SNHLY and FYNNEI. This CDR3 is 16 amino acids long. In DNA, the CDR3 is TGTGCCAGCAGGCCGGATCGGGACACCCTTCGGGATGAGCAGTTCTTC. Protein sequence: CASRPDRDTLRDEQFF.

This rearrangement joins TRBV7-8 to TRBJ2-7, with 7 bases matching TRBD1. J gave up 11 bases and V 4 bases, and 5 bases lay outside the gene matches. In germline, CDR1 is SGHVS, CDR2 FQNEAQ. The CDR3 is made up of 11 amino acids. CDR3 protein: CASSSGQAEYF. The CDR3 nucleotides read TGTGCCAGCAGCTCTGGACAGGCCGAGTACTTC.

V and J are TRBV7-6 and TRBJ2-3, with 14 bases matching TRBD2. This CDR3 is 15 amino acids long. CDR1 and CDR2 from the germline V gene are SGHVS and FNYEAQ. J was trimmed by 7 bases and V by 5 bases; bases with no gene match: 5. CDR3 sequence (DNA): TGTGCCAGCAGCCAGGGACTAGCGGGGGCGTATACGCAGTATTTT. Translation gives CASSQGLAGAYTQYF.

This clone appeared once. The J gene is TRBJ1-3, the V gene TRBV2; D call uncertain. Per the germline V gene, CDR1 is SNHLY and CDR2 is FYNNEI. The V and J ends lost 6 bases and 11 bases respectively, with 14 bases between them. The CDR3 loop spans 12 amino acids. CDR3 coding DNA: TGTGCCAGCAGCCTCCCACGAGAGCCCATATATTTT. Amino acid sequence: CASSLPREPIYF.

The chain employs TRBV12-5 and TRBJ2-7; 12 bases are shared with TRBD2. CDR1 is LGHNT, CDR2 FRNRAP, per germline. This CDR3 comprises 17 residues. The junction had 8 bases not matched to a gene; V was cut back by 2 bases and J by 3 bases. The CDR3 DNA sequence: TGTGCTAGTGGTTTGTTGCCTCGGACTAGCGGGGTCTACGAGCAGTACTTC. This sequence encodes CASGLLPRTSGVYEQYF. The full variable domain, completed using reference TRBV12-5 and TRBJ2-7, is DARVTQTPRHKVTEMGQEVTMRCQPILGHNTVFWYRQTMMQGLELLAYFRNRAPLDDSGMPKDRFSAEMPDATLATLKIQPSEPRDSAVYFCASGLLPRTSGVYEQYFGPGTRLTVT.

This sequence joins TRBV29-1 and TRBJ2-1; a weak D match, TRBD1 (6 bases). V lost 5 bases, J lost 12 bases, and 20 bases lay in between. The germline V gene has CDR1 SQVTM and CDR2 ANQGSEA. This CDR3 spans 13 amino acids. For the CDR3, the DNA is TGCAGCGTTAAGAGGACAGACCCAATGACGCAGTTCTTC. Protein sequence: CSVKRTDPMTQFF.

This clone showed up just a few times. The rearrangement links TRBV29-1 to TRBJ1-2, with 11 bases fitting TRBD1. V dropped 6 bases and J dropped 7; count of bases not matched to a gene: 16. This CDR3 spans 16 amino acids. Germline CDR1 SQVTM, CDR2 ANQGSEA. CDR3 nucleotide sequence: TGCAGCGTCCTCGGACAGGGGGCTTCATTTCGTTTTGGCTACACCTTC. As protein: CSVLGQGASFRFGYTF.

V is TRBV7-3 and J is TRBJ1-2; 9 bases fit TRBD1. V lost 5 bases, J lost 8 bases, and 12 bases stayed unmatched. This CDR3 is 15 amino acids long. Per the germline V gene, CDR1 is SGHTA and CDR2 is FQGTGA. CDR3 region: CASSTQGQGRGGYTF. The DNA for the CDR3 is TGTGCCAGCAGCACCCAAGGACAGGGGAGGGGCGGCTACACCTTC.

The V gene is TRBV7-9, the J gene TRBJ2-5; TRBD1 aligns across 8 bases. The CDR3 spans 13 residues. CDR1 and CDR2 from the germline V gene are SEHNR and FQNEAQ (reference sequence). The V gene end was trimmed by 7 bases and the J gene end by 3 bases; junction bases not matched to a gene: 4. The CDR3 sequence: CASIPDREETQYF. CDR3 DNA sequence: TGTGCCAGCATCCCGGACAGGGAAGAGACCCAGTACTTC.

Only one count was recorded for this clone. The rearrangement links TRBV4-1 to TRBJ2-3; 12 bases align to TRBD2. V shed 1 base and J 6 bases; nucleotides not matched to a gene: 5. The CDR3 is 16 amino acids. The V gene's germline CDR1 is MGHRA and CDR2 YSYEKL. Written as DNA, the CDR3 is TGCGCCAGCAGCCAAGCCCCTAGCGGGGGGGAGGATACGCAGTATTTT. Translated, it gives CASSQAPSGGEDTQYF.

This CDR3 is CASGQGASYEQYF. CDR3 coding DNA: TGTGCCAGCGGACAGGGGGCTTCCTACGAGCAGTACTTC. The rearrangement uses TRBV7-9 and TRBJ2-7; 11 bases are shared with TRBD1. The CDR3 is 13 residues long. CDR1 SEHNR and CDR2 FQNEAQ come from the germline V gene (reference sequence). Losses at the gene ends were 8 bases for V and 1 base for J; bases not matched to a gene: 1.

CDR3 coding DNA: TGTGCCAGCCGAAGTCGGGACACAGATCAGCCCCAGCATTTT. Protein sequence: CASRSRDTDQPQHF. This chain connects TRBV18 to TRBJ1-5; D may be TRBD1 (6 bases). Germline V gives CDR1 KGHSH, CDR2 LQKENI. The CDR3 length is 14 residues. The V end lost 8 bases, the J end lost 5 bases, and 16 bases lay between the germline ends.